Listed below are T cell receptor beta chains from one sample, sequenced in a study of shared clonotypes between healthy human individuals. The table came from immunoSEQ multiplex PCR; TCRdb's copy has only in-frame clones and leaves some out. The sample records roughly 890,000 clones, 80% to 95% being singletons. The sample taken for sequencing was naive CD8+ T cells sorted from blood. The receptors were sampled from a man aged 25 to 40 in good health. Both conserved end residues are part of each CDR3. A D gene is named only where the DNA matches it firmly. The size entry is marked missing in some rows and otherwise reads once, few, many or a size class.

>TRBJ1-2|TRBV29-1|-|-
TGCAGCGTGAGAGGGGGGAACTATGGCTACACCTTC
CSVRGGNYGYTF
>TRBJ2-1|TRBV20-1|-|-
TGCAGTGCTAGCTCCTACGAGCAGTTCTTC
CSASSYEQFF
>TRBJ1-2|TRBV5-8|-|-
TGTGCCAGCACTATAGACCGGATGGACGGCTACACCTTC
CASTIDRMDGYTF
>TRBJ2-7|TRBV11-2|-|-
TGTGCCAGCAGCCAGGTGCTCAGGACTACCTACGAGCAGTACTTC
CASSQVLRTTYEQYF
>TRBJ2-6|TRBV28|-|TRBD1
TGTGCCAGCAGTCCCAGACAGGGTTCTGGGGCCAACGTCCTGACTTTC
CASSPRQGSGANVLTF
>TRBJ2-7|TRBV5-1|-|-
TGCGCCAGCGGCCCCTCACTAACGTGGGGGACCTACGAGCAGTACTTC
CASGPSLTWGTYEQYF
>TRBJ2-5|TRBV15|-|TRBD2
TGTGCCACCAGCCCGGGACTAGCTATAGAGACCCAGTACTTC
CATSPGLAIETQYF
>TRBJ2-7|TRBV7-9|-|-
TGTGCCAGCAGCCCACCGTCTTACTACGAGCAGTACTTC
CASSPPSYYEQYF
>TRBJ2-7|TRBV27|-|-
TGTGCCAGCAGTTTATCAGGTGGGGGCAATTACGAGCAGTACTTC
CASSLSGGGNYEQYF
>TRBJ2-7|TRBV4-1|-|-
TGCGCCAGCAGCCCCTTAGGAGATATGGCCTACGAGCAGTACTTC
CASSPLGDMAYEQYF
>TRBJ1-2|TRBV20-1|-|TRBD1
TGCAGTGCTATGACAGGGCTTGGCTACACCTTC
CSAMTGLGYTF
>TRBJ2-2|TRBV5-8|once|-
TGTGCCAGCAGCTTGGCCTTTCTGTCTCCGGAAACCGGGGAGCTGTTTTTT
CASSLAFLSPETGELFF
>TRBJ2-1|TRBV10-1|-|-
TGCGCCAGCAGTTTCCGACAGTCCAATGAGCAGTTCTTC
CASSFRQSNEQFF
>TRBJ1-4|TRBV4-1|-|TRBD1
TGCGCCAGCAGCCAAGATCACAGGGGGGAGGAAAAACTGTTTTTT
CASSQDHRGEEKLFF
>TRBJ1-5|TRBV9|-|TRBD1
TGTGCCAGCAGCCCTGGGGGGACAGGGGATCAGCCCCAGCATTTT
CASSPGGTGDQPQHF
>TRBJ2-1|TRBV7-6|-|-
TGTGCCAGCAGCTTTTTATCCGAGGAGGACTTGAGCTCCTACAATGAGCAGTTCTTC
CASSFLSEEDLSSYNEQFF
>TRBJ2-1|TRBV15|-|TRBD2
TGTGCCACCAGCAGAGATCTGCCGGCGGGAGATCACAATGAGCAGTTCTTC
CATSRDLPAGDHNEQFF
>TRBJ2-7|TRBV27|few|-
TGTGCCAGCGGGTTACACGTGCAGTACTTC
CASGLHVQYF
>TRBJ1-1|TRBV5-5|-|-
TGTGCCAGCAGCTTGTCGGCGAGAACTGAAGCTTTCTTT
CASSLSARTEAFF
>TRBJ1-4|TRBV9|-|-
TGTGCCAGCAGCACTATTACTCGGGGCGGTGATGGTGAAAAACTGTTTTTT
CASSTITRGGDGEKLFF
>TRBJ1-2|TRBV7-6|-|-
TGTGCCAGCAGCCATCTTTTGGGGGGTACGGATGGCTACACCTTC
CASSHLLGGTDGYTF
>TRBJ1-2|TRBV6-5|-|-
TGTGCCAGCACCCACGGGGATGGCTACACCTTC
CASTHGDGYTF
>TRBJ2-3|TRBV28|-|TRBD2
TGTGCCAGCAGTTTAATCAGACTAGCGGAGAACACAGATACGCAGTATTTT
CASSLIRLAENTDTQYF
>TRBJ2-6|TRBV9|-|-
TGTGCCAGCAGCGTAGTGGACGCTAGCTCTGGGGCCAACGTCCTGACTTTC
CASSVVDASSGANVLTF
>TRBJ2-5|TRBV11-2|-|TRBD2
TGTGCCAGCAGCTTAGGAATCCTAGCGGGAGGTGAGACCCAGTACTTC
CASSLGILAGGETQYF
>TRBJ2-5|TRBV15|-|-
TGTGCCACCACCGGCGGGTACCAAGAGACCCAGTACTTC
CATTGGYQETQYF
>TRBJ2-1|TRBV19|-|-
TGTGCCAGTAGTATAACCCTAGCTTACAATGAGCAGTTCTTC
CASSITLAYNEQFF
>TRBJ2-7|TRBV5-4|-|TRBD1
TGTGCATACAGGGGGACCGCTACCTACGAGCAGTACTTC
CAYRGTATYEQYF
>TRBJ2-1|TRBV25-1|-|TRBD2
TGTGCCAGCAGCGAACTAGCGGGAGGGTTAAATGAGCAGTTCTTC
CASSELAGGLNEQFF
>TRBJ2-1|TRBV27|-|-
TGTGCCAGCAGTGTTGATCAGCGTTCGACCTACAATGAGCAGTTCTTC
CASSVDQRSTYNEQFF
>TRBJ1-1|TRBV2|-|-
TGTGCCAGCAGTGAAGCGACAGCGAACACTGAAGCTTTCTTT
CASSEATANTEAFF
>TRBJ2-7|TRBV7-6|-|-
TGTGCCAGTCGGGGAGGAACCTACGAGCAGTACTTC
CASRGGTYEQYF
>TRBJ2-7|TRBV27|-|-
TGTGCCAGCACCCCGTCAGGGTACTACGAGCAGTACTTC
CASTPSGYYEQYF
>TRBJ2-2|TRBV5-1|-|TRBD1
TGCGCCAGCAGCTCGGAGCCGGGACAGGTAGAGAGCGGGGAGCTGTTTTTT
CASSSEPGQVESGELFF
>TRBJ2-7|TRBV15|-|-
TGTGCCACCAGCAGAGCCCGGGAGAGCGAGCAGTACTTC
CATSRARESEQYF
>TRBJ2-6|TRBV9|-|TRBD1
TGTGCCAGCAGCGACAGGGGTGCTGGGGCCAACGTCCTGACTTTC
CASSDRGAGANVLTF
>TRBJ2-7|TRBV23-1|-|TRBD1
TGCGCCAGCAGTCAATCCTTTTTTCGGACAGGGGCCTACGAGCAGTACTTC
CASSQSFFRTGAYEQYF
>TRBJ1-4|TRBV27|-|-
TGTGCCAGCAGCGAGAGACAGCTTAATGAAAAACTGTTTTTT
CASSERQLNEKLFF
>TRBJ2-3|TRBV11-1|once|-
TGTGCCAGCAGCTTATTCCCCCTCGCTACCTCTAGCACAGATACGCAGTATTTT
CASSLFPLATSSTDTQYF
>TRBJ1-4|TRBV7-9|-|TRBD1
TGTGCCAGCAGCTTCGACAGGGGAGGATTCGAAAAACTGTTTTTT
CASSFDRGGFEKLFF
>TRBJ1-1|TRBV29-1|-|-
TGCAGCGTTGCCGGGGGGTACACTGAAGCTTTCTTT
CSVAGGYTEAFF
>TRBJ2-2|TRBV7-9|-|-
TGTGCCAGCAGCTTTACTGAAGTGACAGGGGAGCTGTTTTTT
CASSFTEVTGELFF
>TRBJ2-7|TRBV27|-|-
TGTGCCAGCAGTCCTACAGGGTTTCGGGCCTTAATAGAGCAGTACTTC
CASSPTGFRALIEQYF
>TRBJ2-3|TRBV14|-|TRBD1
TGTGCCAGCAGCCAGCGACAGGGGGCCGCTTCCACAGATACGCAGTATTTT
CASSQRQGAASTDTQYF
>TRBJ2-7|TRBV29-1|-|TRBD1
TGCAGCGCTGACCTGACAGGGTTCGACGAGCAGTACTTC
CSADLTGFDEQYF
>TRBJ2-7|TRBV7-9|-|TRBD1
TGTGCCAGCAGCTTCCTCGCAGGGGGCTACGAGCAGTACTTC
CASSFLAGGYEQYF
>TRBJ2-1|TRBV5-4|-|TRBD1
TGTGCCAGCAGCATGACCGGGACAGGGGCAGGAGGGGCCTCCTACAATGAGCAGTTCTTC
CASSMTGTGAGGASYNEQFF
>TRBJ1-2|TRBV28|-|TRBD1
TGTGCCAGTAGACAAAGGGGGACAGGGCATGGCTACACCTTC
CASRQRGTGHGYTF
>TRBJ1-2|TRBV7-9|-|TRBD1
TGTGCCAGCAGCTTCGTGACAGGGTTAGATGGTCTTGGCTACACCTTC
CASSFVTGLDGLGYTF
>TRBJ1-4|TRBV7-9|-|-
TGTGCCAGCAGCTTTGGGCGGCAGGTAGATGAAAAACTGTTTTTT
CASSFGRQVDEKLFF